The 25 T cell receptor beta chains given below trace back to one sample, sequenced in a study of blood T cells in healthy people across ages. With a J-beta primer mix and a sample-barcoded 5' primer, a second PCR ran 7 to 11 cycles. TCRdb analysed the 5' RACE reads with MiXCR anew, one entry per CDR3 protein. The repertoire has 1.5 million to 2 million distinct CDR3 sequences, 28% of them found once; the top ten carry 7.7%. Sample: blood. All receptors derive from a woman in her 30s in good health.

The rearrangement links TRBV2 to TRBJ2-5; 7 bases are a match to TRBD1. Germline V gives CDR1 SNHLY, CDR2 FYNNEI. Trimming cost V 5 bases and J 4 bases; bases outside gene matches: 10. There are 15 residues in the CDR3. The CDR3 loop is CASSSPGQQGETQYF. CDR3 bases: TGTGCCAGCAGTTCTCCGGGACAGCAGGGAGAGACCCAGTACTTC. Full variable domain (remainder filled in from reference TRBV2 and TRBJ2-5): EPEVTQTPSHQVTQMGQEVILRCVPISNHLYFYWYRQILGQKVEFLVSFYNNEISEKSEIFDDQFSVERPDGSNFTLKIRSTKLEDSAMYFCASSSPGQQGETQYFGPGTRLLVL.

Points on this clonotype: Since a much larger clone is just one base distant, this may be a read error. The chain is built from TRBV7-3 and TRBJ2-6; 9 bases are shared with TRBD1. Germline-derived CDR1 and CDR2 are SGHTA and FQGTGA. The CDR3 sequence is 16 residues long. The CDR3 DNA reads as TGTGCCAGCAGCGGGACAGGGACTCCTGGGACCAACGTCCTGACTTTC. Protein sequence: CASSGTGTPGTNVLTF.

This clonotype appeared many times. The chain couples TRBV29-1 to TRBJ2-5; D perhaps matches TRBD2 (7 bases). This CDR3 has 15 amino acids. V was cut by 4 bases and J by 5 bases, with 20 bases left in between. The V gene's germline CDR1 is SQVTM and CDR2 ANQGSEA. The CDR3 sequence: CSVGGGVKSGETQYF. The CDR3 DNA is TGCAGCGTTGGAGGGGGGGTTAAGTCGGGTGAGACCCAGTACTTC.

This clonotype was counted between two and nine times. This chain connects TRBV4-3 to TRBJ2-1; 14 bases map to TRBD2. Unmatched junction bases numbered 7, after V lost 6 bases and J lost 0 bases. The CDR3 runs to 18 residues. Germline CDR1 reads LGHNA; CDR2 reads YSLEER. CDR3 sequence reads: CASSLSGTSGGSYNEQFF. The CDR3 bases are TGCGCCAGCAGTCTATCCGGGACTAGCGGGGGCTCCTACAATGAGCAGTTCTTC.

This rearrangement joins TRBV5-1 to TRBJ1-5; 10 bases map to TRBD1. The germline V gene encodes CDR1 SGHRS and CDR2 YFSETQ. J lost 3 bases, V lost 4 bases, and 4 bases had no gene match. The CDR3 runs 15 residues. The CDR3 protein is CASSTGTGVNQPQHF. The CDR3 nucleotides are TGCGCCAGCAGCACCGGGACAGGGGTCAATCAGCCCCAGCATTTT.

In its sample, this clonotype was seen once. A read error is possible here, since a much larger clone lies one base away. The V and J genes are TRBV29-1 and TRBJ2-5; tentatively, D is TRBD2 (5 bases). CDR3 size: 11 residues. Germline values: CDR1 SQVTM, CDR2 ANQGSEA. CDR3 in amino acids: CGGAPGETQYF. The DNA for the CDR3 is TGCGGCGGAGCTCCGGGGGAGACCCAGTACTTC. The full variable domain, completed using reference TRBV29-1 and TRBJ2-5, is SAVISQKPSRDICQRGTSLTIQCQVDSQVTMMFWYRQQPGQSLTLIATANQGSEATYESGFVIDKFPISRPNLTFSTLTVSNMSPEDSSIYLCGGAPGETQYFGPGTRLLVL.

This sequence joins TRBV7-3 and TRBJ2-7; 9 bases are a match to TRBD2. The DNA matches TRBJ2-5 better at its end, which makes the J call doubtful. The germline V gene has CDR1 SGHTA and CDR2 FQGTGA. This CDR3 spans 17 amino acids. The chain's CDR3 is CASSLTSGGAFGVTQYF. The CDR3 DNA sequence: TGTGCCAGCAGCTTAACTAGCGGGGGAGCATTTGGGGTGACCCAGTACTTC.

Written as DNA, the CDR3 is TGTGCCAGCGACGCCCGGGGGGGACAGCTTAACTATGGCTACACCTTC. This codes for CASDARGGQLNYGYTF. The genes are TRBV6-1 and TRBJ1-2, with TRBD1 matching 7 bases. Germline lookup yields CDR1 MNHNS and CDR2 SASEGT. Unmatched junction bases numbered 13, after V lost 8 bases and J lost 1 base. The CDR3 runs 16 residues.

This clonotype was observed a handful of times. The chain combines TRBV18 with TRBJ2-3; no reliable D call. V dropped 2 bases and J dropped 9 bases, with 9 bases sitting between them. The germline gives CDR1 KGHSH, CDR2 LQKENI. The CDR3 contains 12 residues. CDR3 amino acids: CASSPTDGTQYF. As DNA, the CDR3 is TGTGCCAGCTCACCAACCGACGGCACGCAGTATTTT.

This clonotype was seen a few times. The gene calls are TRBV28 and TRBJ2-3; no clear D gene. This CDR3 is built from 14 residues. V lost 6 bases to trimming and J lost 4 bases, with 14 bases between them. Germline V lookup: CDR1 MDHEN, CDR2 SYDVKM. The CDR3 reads CASRGVFKADTQYF. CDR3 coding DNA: TGTGCCAGCAGGGGTGTTTTTAAAGCAGATACGCAGTATTTT.

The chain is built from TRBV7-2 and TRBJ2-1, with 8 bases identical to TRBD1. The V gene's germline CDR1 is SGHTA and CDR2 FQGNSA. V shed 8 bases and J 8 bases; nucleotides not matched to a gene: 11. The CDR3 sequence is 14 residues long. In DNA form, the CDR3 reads TGTGCCAGCGAGGTCAGGGGGCTCAGGGATGAGCAGTTCTTC. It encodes CASEVRGLRDEQFF.

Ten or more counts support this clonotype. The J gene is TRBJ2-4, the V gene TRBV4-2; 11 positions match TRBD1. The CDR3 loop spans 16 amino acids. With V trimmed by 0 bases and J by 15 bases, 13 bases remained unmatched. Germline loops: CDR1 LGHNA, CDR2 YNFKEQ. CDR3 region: CASSQDLWDRGLRWYF. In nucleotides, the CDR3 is TGTGCCAGCAGCCAAGATCTCTGGGACAGGGGGTTAAGATGGTACTTC.

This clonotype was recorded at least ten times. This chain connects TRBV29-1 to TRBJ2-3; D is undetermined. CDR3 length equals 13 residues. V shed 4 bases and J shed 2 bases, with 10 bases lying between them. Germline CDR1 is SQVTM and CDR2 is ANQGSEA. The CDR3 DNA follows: TGCAGCGTTGGTCACCATCTCACAGATACGCAGTATTTT. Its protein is CSVGHHLTDTQYF.

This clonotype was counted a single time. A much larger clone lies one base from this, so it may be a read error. The CDR3 spells CRGGIEDEQYF. The CDR3 nucleotides are TGCAGGGGGGGTATAGAGGACGAGCAGTACTTC. V gene TRBV29-1 combines with J gene TRBJ2-4, with D possibly being TRBD2 (6 bases). The DNA end lines up better with TRBJ2-7; the J call may be wrong. There are 11 residues in the CDR3. Germline-derived CDR1 and CDR2 are SQVTM and ANQGSEA.

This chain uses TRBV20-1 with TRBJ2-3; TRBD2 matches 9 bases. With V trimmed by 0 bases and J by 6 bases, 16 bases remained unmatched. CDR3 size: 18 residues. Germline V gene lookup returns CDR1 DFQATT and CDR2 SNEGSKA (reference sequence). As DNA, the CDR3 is TGCAGTGCTAGAGATCGGCTAGGACTAGCGATACAAGGGGATACGCAGTATTTT. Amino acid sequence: CSARDRLGLAIQGDTQYF.

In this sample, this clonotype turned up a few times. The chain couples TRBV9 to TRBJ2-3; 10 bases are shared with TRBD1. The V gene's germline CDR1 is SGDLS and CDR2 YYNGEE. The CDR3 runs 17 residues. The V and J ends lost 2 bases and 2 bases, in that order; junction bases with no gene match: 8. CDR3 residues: CASSVGTGDANTDTQYF. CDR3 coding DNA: TGTGCCAGCAGCGTCGGGACAGGGGATGCAAACACAGATACGCAGTATTTT.

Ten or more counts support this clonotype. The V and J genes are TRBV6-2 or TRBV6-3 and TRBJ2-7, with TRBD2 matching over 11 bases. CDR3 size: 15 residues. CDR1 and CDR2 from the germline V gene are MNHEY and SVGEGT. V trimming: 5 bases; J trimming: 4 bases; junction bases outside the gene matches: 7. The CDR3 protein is CASSTTSGARYEQYF. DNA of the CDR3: TGTGCCAGCAGTACGACTAGCGGGGCAAGGTACGAGCAGTACTTC.

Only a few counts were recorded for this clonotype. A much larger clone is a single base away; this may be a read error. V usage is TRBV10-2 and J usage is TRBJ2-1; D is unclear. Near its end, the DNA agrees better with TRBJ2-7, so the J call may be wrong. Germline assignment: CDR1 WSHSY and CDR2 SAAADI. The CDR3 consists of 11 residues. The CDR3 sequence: CASRQHNEQYF. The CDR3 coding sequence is TGCGCCAGCAGGCAGCACAATGAGCAGTACTTC.

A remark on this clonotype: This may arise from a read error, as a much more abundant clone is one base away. The CDR3 reads CASSLGPAGEGETQFF. The CDR3 region has the DNA TGCGCCAGCAGCTTGGGCCCAGCGGGAGAAGGGGAGACCCAGTTCTTC. This sequence joins TRBV5-1 and TRBJ2-5; 8 positions match TRBD2. The J call is uncertain, as TRBJ2-1 better fits the DNA end. Germline V gene data show CDR1 as SGHRS and CDR2 as YFSETQ. The CDR3 runs 16 residues.

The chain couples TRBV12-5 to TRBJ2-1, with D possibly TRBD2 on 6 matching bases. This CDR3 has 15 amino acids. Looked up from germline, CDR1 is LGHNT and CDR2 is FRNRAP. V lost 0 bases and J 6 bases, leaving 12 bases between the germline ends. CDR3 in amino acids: CASGLVQLAGNEQFF. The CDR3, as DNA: TGTGCTAGTGGTTTGGTACAACTAGCCGGCAATGAGCAGTTCTTC.

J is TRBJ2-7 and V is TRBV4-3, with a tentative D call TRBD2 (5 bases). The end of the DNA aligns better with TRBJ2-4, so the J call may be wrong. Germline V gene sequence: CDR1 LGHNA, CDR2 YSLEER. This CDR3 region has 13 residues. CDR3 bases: TGCGCCAGCAGCACGGAGGTCGGGGACATTCAGTACTTC. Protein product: CASSTEVGDIQYF.

Here the CDR3 DNA reads TGCAGCGTGGGCGGGGGGTCAGATACGCAGTATTTT. As protein: CSVGGGSDTQYF. The chain recombines TRBV29-1 with TRBJ2-3; 8 bases line up with TRBD2. This CDR3 is built from 12 residues. With 6 bases clipped from V and 4 bases from J, the junction kept 3 bases outside the gene matches. Germline V gene lookup returns CDR1 SQVTM and CDR2 ANQGSEA.

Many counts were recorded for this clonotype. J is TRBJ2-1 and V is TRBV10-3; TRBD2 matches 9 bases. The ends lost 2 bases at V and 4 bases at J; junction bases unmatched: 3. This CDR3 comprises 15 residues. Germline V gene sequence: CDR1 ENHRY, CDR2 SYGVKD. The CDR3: CAISEGSGGYNEQFF. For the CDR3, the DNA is TGTGCCATCAGTGAGGGTAGCGGGGGTTACAATGAGCAGTTCTTC.

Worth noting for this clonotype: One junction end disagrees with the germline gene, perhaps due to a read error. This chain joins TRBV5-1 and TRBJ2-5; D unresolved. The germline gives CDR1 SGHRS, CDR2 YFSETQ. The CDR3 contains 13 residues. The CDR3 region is CANSLGRQETQYF. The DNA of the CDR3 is TGCGCCAACAGCTTGGGTCGCCAAGAGACCCAGTACTTC.

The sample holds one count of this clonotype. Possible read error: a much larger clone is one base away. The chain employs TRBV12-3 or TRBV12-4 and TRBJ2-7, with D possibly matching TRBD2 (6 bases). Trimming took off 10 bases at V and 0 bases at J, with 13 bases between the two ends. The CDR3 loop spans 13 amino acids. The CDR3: CAIRSGLSYEQYF. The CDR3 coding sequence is TGTGCCATCAGATCGGGACTCTCCTACGAGCAGTACTTC.